This T cell receptor (beta chain) was identified in a study of shared clonotypes between healthy human individuals (dated by TCRdb to the early 2020s). A note on the overall study: A couple of women and a few men aged 18 to 49 years were included in the cohort. For each donor, three plates each were used for CD4 naive and CD4 memory, two plates were used for CD8 naive, and one plate was used for CD8 memory. The study deeply sequenced blood TCR repertoires of several healthy adults to estimate repertoire size and the extent of clonotype sharing between individuals. To increase sequencing depth and limit assay-specific biases, TCR repertoire library preparation and sequencing were carried out by different laboratories using diverse techniques. Each donor's leukapheresis produced roughly between roughly 0.94 and 9.5 billion PBMCs.

The CDR3 numbers 15 residues from cysteine through phenylalanine. This entry keeps only the CDR3 DNA: 45 bases, framed from base 1. The germline V end is reduced by 2 bases and the J end by 4 bases; junction bases left unmatched: 3. According to the germline V gene, CDR1 reads MGHRA and CDR2 reads YSYEKL. This clone was detected many times. There is no known antigen for this receptor. No much larger clone exists at a distance of one base, and base qualities are not known. Other DNA sequences of this sample code for an identical CDR3. Using the deep immunoSEQ assay, TCR CDR3 regions were amplified from genomic DNA by multiplex PCR. Extracted genomic DNA from each cell subset was spread evenly across all wells of several immunoSEQ 96-well plates, with each plate serving as a replicate. For sorted subsets, roughly 200 ng genomic DNA, equal to 25,000 to 35,000 T cell genomes, was loaded into each replicate PCR. The purified libraries were quantified using a Qubit 3.0 fluorometer, sized with a Bioanalyzer 2100, and then quantified again using the KAPA Library Quantification kit. Every immunoSEQ 96-well plate was sequenced on a dedicated single-read 150-cycle Illumina NextSeq 550 flow cell. In the source study's methods: Because the immunoSEQ output held only junctional sequences and lacked quality scores, the filtering could not match the filtering applied to full-length reads. Sequences were annotated with PyIR, a Python wrapper for IgBLAST v1.9, using IMGT germline references to assign V/J genes and CDR3. Reads with weak V/J assignments (E-value above 1e-6), missing CDR3, stop codons, out-of-frame junctions, or ambiguous translated residues were removed. V3J clonotypes were defined as sequences sharing the same inferred V gene, J gene, and CDR3 amino acid sequence. The percentage overlap between two repertoires was calculated by dividing the number of shared unique clonotypes by the size of the smaller repertoire. Three approaches were used to assess repertoire richness: RTK rarefaction, the Chao1 estimator, and Recon v2.1 estimates of unobserved clonotypes. Generation probabilities for all TCRbeta clonotypes obtained by the gDNA method from a handful of donors were computed using OLGA. Sourced from immuneACCESS, this table was stored by TCRdb with only in-frame sequences that have V and J called. A share of the clones is absent; for the studies checked, an unresolved V gene accounts for under half, and the remainder has no known explanation. V and J calls and clone size come straight from that table; D and trimming were deduced from the DNA. The sample includes around 1.1 million clones, with about 84% observed a single time. 0.61% of the sample goes to the ten largest clones.

The paper as a whole reports these results and caveats: Rarefaction of sorted-subset datasets indicated incomplete sequencing despite the large sequencing depth. Naive subsets generally had larger estimated clonotype richness than memory subsets did. Approximately 4.8% of naive CD4, around 4% of naive CD8, roughly 2.4% of memory CD4, and 0.35% to 0.5% of memory CD8 clonotypes were shared across several donors. Sampling was limited to blood, and TCR repertoires in tissue likely differ from TCR repertoires in blood. Compared with non-shared clonotypes, the clonotypes found in all four sorted-subset donors had higher generation probabilities. Pairwise subsampling led to the expectation that sequencing depth would affect the degree of clonotype sharing among donors. Because the study included only a small number of donors, the genetic and exposure-history diversity represented was limited.

Healthy HIV-negative adults with no recently reported acute infections or vaccinations were included as donors. Every donor was a Caucasian adult living in Nashville, Tennessee, USA. CD4+ T cells were enriched by magnetic negative selection, after which naive cells were positively selected on CD45RA and the negative fraction was taken as the memory subset. Blood was collected by leukapheresis, and PBMCs were isolated by Ficoll-Histopaque density gradient centrifugation and then cryopreserved in liquid nitrogen vapor phase. Purity and quantity of every magnetically sorted T cell population were checked by analytical flow cytometry. Genomic DNA was isolated from each sorted fraction and quantified by UV absorbance on a Nanodrop 2000c.

Sequencing was carried out using memory CD4+ T cells from PBMCs. The sample's cell subset or site label, in plain terms: CD45RA-negative fraction. The V and J segments used are TRBV4-1 and TRBJ2-5, with 11 bases in between that match TRBD2. This TCR derives from a man aged 18 to 30 in good health. Some clones in this sample may be carry-over from other donors' samples. The CDR3 protein: CASSQSGTSGETQYF. In nucleotides, the sequence is TGCGCCAGCAGCCAATCCGGGACTAGCGGAGAGACCCAGTACTTC.